The rows below give T cell receptor beta chains drawn from one sample of a study of T cells in Graves' hyperthyroidism and ophthalmopathy. TCRdb redid the calling of the multiplex PCR reads with MiXCR, one entry per CDR3 protein. The sample shows hundreds of thousands of distinct CDR3 sequences, around 25% of them seen only once. Sequencing input: blood. These receptors were obtained from a man between 40 and 49 years old with Graves' hyperthyroidism that later progressed to Graves' ophthalmopathy. CDR3s include the opening cysteine and the closing phenylalanine or tryptophan. D genes are given only for firm matches. Clone size is shown for a subset of rows, as once, few, many or a class of expanded clone.

clone_size: many
d_call: -
v_call: TRBV4-1
j_call: TRBJ2-7
cdr3_aa: CASSQDMRPRGSYEQYF
cdr3_nt: TGCGCCAGCAGCCAAGATATGAGGCCCCGCGGAAGCTACGAGCAGTACTTC

clone_size: many
d_call: -
v_call: TRBV30
j_call: TRBJ1-3
cdr3_aa: CAWSVAGIRSGNTIYF
cdr3_nt: TGTGCCTGGAGTGTCGCAGGGATTCGCTCTGGAAACACCATATATTTT

clone_size: few
d_call: TRBD2
v_call: TRBV4-2
j_call: TRBJ2-7
cdr3_aa: CASSQAGTSGTYEQYF
cdr3_nt: TGTGCCAGCAGCCAAGCGGGGACTAGCGGAACCTACGAGCAGTACTTC

clone_size: -
d_call: TRBD1
v_call: TRBV7-2
j_call: TRBJ1-1
cdr3_aa: CASSFQGVPNTEAFF
cdr3_nt: TGTGCCAGCAGCTTTCAGGGGGTACCTAACACTGAAGCTTTCTTT

clone_size: many
d_call: TRBD2
v_call: TRBV15
j_call: TRBJ2-7
cdr3_aa: CATSRDPRASGRDEQYF
cdr3_nt: TGTGCCACCAGCAGAGATCCCAGGGCTAGCGGGAGGGACGAGCAGTACTTC

clone_size: many
d_call: TRBD1
v_call: TRBV12-3/TRBV12-4
j_call: TRBJ2-7
cdr3_aa: CASSLDRSSHEQYF
cdr3_nt: TGTGCCAGCAGTTTGGACAGGAGCTCCCACGAGCAGTACTTC

clone_size: few
d_call: -
v_call: TRBV6-1
j_call: TRBJ1-1
cdr3_aa: CASRRSFEAFF
cdr3_nt: TGTGCCAGCCGGAGGAGCTTCGAAGCTTTCTTT

clone_size: many
d_call: TRBD1
v_call: TRBV9
j_call: TRBJ1-2
cdr3_aa: CASSAGGRYGYTF
cdr3_nt: TGTGCCAGCAGCGCAGGGGGCCGCTATGGCTACACCTTC

clone_size: -
d_call: -
v_call: TRBV6-1
j_call: TRBJ2-2
cdr3_aa: CASSKGLGIGELFF
cdr3_nt: TGTGCCAGCAGTAAGGGGCTCGGGATAGGGGAGCTGTTTTTT

clone_size: many
d_call: TRBD2
v_call: TRBV2
j_call: TRBJ2-7
cdr3_aa: CASSELAGYEQYF
cdr3_nt: TGTGCCAGCAGTGAACTAGCGGGCTACGAGCAGTACTTC

clone_size: -
d_call: TRBD1
v_call: TRBV12-3/TRBV12-4
j_call: TRBJ2-7
cdr3_aa: CASSPSGTGDYEQYF
cdr3_nt: TGTGCCAGCAGCCCCTCCGGGACAGGGGACTACGAGCAGTACTTC

clone_size: few
d_call: -
v_call: TRBV18
j_call: TRBJ2-2
cdr3_aa: CASSPKGVGTGELFF
cdr3_nt: TGTGCCAGCTCACCGAAGGGAGTGGGCACCGGGGAGCTGTTTTTT

clone_size: many
d_call: TRBD2
v_call: TRBV12-3/TRBV12-4
j_call: TRBJ2-7
cdr3_aa: CASTVAGGGSYEQYF
cdr3_nt: TGTGCCAGCACCGTAGCGGGAGGCGGCTCCTACGAGCAGTACTTC

clone_size: -
d_call: -
v_call: TRBV7-2
j_call: TRBJ2-2
cdr3_aa: CASSPNTGMAGELFF
cdr3_nt: TGTGCCAGCAGCCCCAATACAGGGATGGCCGGGGAGCTGTTTTTT

clone_size: many
d_call: TRBD1
v_call: TRBV19
j_call: TRBJ2-2
cdr3_aa: CASSWTGGSSGELFF
cdr3_nt: TGTGCCAGTAGTTGGACAGGGGGTTCCTCCGGGGAGCTGTTTTTT

clone_size: many
d_call: TRBD1
v_call: TRBV5-1
j_call: TRBJ1-2
cdr3_aa: CASRKLQGQGDYGYTF
cdr3_nt: TGCGCCAGCAGAAAGCTCCAGGGACAGGGGGACTATGGCTACACCTTC

clone_size: many
d_call: -
v_call: TRBV9
j_call: TRBJ2-7
cdr3_aa: CASSPEVQTYEQYF
cdr3_nt: TGTGCCAGCAGCCCCGAGGTCCAGACCTACGAGCAGTACTTC

clone_size: many
d_call: -
v_call: TRBV5-1
j_call: TRBJ2-5
cdr3_aa: CASSTRVGVQETQYF
cdr3_nt: TGCGCCAGCAGCACCAGGGTAGGAGTCCAAGAGACCCAGTACTTC

clone_size: many
d_call: -
v_call: TRBV14
j_call: TRBJ2-5
cdr3_aa: CASSQGQIGETQYF
cdr3_nt: TGTGCCAGCAGTCAAGGACAGATCGGAGAGACCCAGTACTTC

clone_size: many
d_call: TRBD1
v_call: TRBV28
j_call: TRBJ1-2
cdr3_aa: CASSFWSGQGSAGYTF
cdr3_nt: TGTGCCAGCAGTTTTTGGTCGGGACAGGGGTCGGCTGGCTACACCTTC

clone_size: many
d_call: -
v_call: TRBV4-1
j_call: TRBJ2-5
cdr3_aa: CASSQASQETQYF
cdr3_nt: TGCGCCAGCAGCCAGGCCAGCCAAGAGACCCAGTACTTC

clone_size: many
d_call: TRBD1
v_call: TRBV29-1
j_call: TRBJ2-7
cdr3_aa: CSVVNRGRNEQYF
cdr3_nt: TGCAGCGTTGTAAACAGGGGGCGTAACGAGCAGTACTTC

clone_size: -
d_call: TRBD1
v_call: TRBV20-1
j_call: TRBJ1-2
cdr3_aa: CSAILGQGSNYGYTF
cdr3_nt: TGCAGTGCCATCCTCGGACAGGGGTCTAACTATGGCTACACCTTC

clone_size: once
d_call: -
v_call: TRBV27
j_call: TRBJ1-1
cdr3_aa: CASSLLPGLNTEAFF
cdr3_nt: TGTGCCAGCAGTTTACTACCAGGACTGAACACTGAAGCTTTCTTT

clone_size: -
d_call: TRBD1
v_call: TRBV12-3/TRBV12-4
j_call: TRBJ2-7
cdr3_aa: CASSSDRVWEQYF
cdr3_nt: TGTGCCAGCAGTTCGGACAGGGTGTGGGAGCAGTACTTC

clone_size: -
d_call: -
v_call: TRBV29-1
j_call: TRBJ2-5
cdr3_aa: CSVASITERVETQYF
cdr3_nt: TGCAGCGTTGCCAGTATTACGGAGAGGGTGGAGACCCAGTACTTC

clone_size: many
d_call: -
v_call: TRBV7-2
j_call: TRBJ2-2
cdr3_aa: CASSSYGELFF
cdr3_nt: TGTGCCAGCAGCTCCTACGGGGAGCTGTTTTTT

clone_size: many
d_call: TRBD1
v_call: TRBV12-3/TRBV12-4
j_call: TRBJ1-6
cdr3_aa: CASSPHRLQGGGSPLHF
cdr3_nt: TGTGCCAGCAGTCCGCATCGTCTACAGGGGGGAGGTTCACCCCTCCACTTT

clone_size: -
d_call: -
v_call: TRBV7-2
j_call: TRBJ1-5
cdr3_aa: CASSLGGGQQPQHF
cdr3_nt: TGTGCCAGCAGCTTGGGGGGGGGGCAACAGCCCCAGCATTTT

clone_size: -
d_call: TRBD1
v_call: TRBV6-1
j_call: TRBJ1-5
cdr3_aa: CASRHPPPPDRGKDGNQPQHF
cdr3_nt: TGTGCCAGCAGACACCCCCCTCCCCCCGACAGGGGGAAGGATGGCAATCAGCCCCAGCATTTT

clone_size: many
d_call: -
v_call: TRBV18
j_call: TRBJ1-2
cdr3_aa: CASSPPAGTNGYTF
cdr3_nt: TGTGCCAGCTCACCACCCGCAGGGACCAATGGCTACACCTTC

clone_size: once
d_call: -
v_call: TRBV5-1
j_call: TRBJ2-7
cdr3_aa: CASSLGPGGSSYEQYF
cdr3_nt: TGCGCCAGCAGCTTGGGGCCCGGCGGAAGCTCCTACGAGCAGTACTTC